This T cell receptor beta chain was found in a study of T cell responses to AZD1222 COVID-19 vaccine. Notes on the study in general: Clonal diversity may have been underestimated, and the donors were mostly white British, with more females than males. Across the whole spike, CD4 TCRs peaked at regions 160-218 and 743-854. Seropositive at baseline were only a handful of AZD1222 recipients.

This CDR3 comprises 16 residues. CDR1 MNHNS and CDR2 SASEGT come from the germline V gene. V lost 3 bases to trimming and J lost 1 base, with 13 bases between them. The repertoire was sequenced with immunoSEQ multiplex PCR; TCRdb's copy has only in-frame clones and lacks some. The profile shows around 85,000 clones, roughly 90% of them singletons. The sample holds one count of this clone. The antigen is undetermined. This specimen consisted of peripheral blood, obtained 28 days after the second AZD1222 dose. The clonotype was recovered from an adult who received the AZD1222 COVID-19 vaccine. The chain joins TRBV6-1 to TRBJ1-5; D ambiguous. CDR3 bases: TGTGCCAGCAGTGACGTGAAGACGGCCAGCAATCAGCCCCAGCATTTT. Protein product: CASSDVKTASNQPQHF.